Included here is one T cell receptor (beta chain) sequence, with context. Its cognate antigen is unknown. The sample is drawn from a study of blood T cells in healthy people across ages. Then a second PCR, running roughly 7 to 11 cycles, was carried out with a sample-barcoded 5' primer and a J-beta primer mix. Each cDNA molecule, via a template-switch adaptor with 12 random nucleotides, was tagged. TCRdb processed the 5' RACE reads anew with MiXCR; each CDR3 protein has one entry. The sample holds some 760,000 distinct CDR3 sequences, more than 20% seen once. There are 13 residues in the CDR3. Germline CDR1 SEHNR, CDR2 FQNEAQ (reference sequence). V was cut by 5 bases and J by 4 bases, with 11 bases left in between. Points from the study as a whole: A greater number of naive CD4+ cells and higher diversity distinguished long-lived donors from aged donors.

Peripheral blood was drawn, ten milliliters per donor. Separately, the same data were catalogued under a study of T cells of mothers and their children. That source adds: A few healthy Caucasian mothers, along with their six children, served as the donors.

Sequenced: blood. This chain connects TRBV7-9 to TRBJ1-2; D remains unclear. This sequence originates from a boy aged 5 to 17 in good health. CDR3 residues: CASSITTGYGYTF. CDR3 DNA sequence: TGTGCCAGCAGCATCACCACCGGCTATGGCTACACCTTC.